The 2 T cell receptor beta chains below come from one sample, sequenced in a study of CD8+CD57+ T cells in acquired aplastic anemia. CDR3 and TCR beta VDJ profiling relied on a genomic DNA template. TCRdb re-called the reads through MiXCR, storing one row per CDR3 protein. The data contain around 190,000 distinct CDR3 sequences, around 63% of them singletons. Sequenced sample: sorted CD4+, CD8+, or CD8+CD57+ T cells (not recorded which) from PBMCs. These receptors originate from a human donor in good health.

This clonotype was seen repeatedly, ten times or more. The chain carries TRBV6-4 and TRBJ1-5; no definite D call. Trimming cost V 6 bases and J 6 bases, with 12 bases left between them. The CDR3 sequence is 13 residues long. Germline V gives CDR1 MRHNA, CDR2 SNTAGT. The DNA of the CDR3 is TGTGCCAGCAGACCGTCGGGCACTCAGCCCCAGCATTTT. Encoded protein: CASRPSGTQPQHF.

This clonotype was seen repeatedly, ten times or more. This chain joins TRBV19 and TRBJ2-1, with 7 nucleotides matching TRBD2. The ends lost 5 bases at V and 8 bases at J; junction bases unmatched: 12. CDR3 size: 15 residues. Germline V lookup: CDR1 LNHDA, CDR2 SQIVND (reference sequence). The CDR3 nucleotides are TGTGCCAGTAGTCCTTCACTAGCGTTTGTTGATGAGCAGTTCTTC. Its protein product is CASSPSLAFVDEQFF.